This T cell receptor (beta chain) was found in a study of cytomegalovirus exposure and HLA in healthy donors. CDR3 length equals 14 residues. The germline CDR1 and CDR2 sequences are SGHTA and FQGTGA. The V gene lost 0 bases and the J gene lost 6 bases, with 11 bases spanning the gap. With 60 Vbeta and 13 Jbeta primers, the PCR was carried out. Clones were read by immunoSEQ multiplex PCR, and TCRdb kept only the in-frame ones, dropping some. The sample lists roughly 200,000 clones; roughly four fifths were seen once. About this clone itself: Its antigen is still unknown.

Study conclusions and caveats: A later analysis reportedly found that, within productive TCRs, an Asian-associated ancestry cluster had fewer N-insertions than the mean observed across the roughly 670 donors. In an earlier analysis, most TCR beta V segments were productive about 90% or about 30% of the time.

All the people who gave samples were healthy bone marrow donors. Sequencing was performed on PBMCs. The origin of this receptor is a man aged 30 to 39 in good health and CMV-seronegative. V gene TRBV7-3 combines with J gene TRBJ1-2; a weak D match, TRBD1 (6 bases). CDR3 DNA: TGTGCCAGCAGCTTAACCCAGGGGAGGGATGGCTACACCTTC. Encoded protein: CASSLTQGRDGYTF.